These T cell receptor beta chains were read from a single sample in a study of blood T cell repertoires in COVID-19. Profiling relied on immunoSEQ multiplex PCR, and the TCRdb table lists in-frame clones only, not all of them. Here the sample spans 250,000 or so clones, more than 80% being singletons. Sequenced input: PBMCs or T cells enriched from blood (not recorded which). These receptors were collected from a woman aged 25 to 39 with acute COVID-19. CDR3s leave out the opening cysteine and the closing phenylalanine or tryptophan. Some rows have no size entry. The others give once, few or many, or a class for an expanded clone.

v_call: TRBV27
j_call: TRBJ2-1
clone_size: -
cdr3_aa: ASSIPRTTLQSSYNEQF

v_call: TRBV3-1/TRBV3-2
j_call: TRBJ2-1
clone_size: -
cdr3_aa: ASKEGEGYNEQF

v_call: TRBV5-6
j_call: TRBJ2-3
clone_size: -
cdr3_aa: ASSLGKAIDTQY

v_call: TRBV29-1
j_call: TRBJ1-2
clone_size: -
cdr3_aa: SVVGQGLNYGYT

v_call: TRBV13
j_call: TRBJ2-2
clone_size: -
cdr3_aa: ASSRQSQPNTGELF

v_call: TRBV5-1
j_call: TRBJ2-1
clone_size: -
cdr3_aa: ASRRLQGGSYNEQF

v_call: TRBV30
j_call: TRBJ2-7
clone_size: few
cdr3_aa: AWSATDRGNEQY

v_call: TRBV23-1
j_call: TRBJ1-3
clone_size: once
cdr3_aa: ASTGFEARGNTIY

v_call: TRBV6-5
j_call: TRBJ2-2
clone_size: -
cdr3_aa: ASSQNRGHGELF

v_call: TRBV19
j_call: TRBJ2-5
clone_size: -
cdr3_aa: ASSQRRKETQY

v_call: TRBV6-4
j_call: TRBJ2-1
clone_size: -
cdr3_aa: ASSDSSGESYNEQF

v_call: TRBV27
j_call: TRBJ2-7
clone_size: -
cdr3_aa: ASRSGRAPQQY

v_call: TRBV9
j_call: TRBJ2-7
clone_size: -
cdr3_aa: ASSVGETATYEQY

v_call: TRBV4-2
j_call: TRBJ2-7
clone_size: -
cdr3_aa: ASSQRQGYLDEQY

v_call: TRBV7-8
j_call: TRBJ1-3
clone_size: -
cdr3_aa: ASSSRTGKSSGNTIY

v_call: TRBV27
j_call: TRBJ1-6
clone_size: -
cdr3_aa: ASSLGDSSSYNSPLH

v_call: TRBV24-1
j_call: TRBJ1-1
clone_size: -
cdr3_aa: ATRGQLNTEAF

v_call: TRBV10-3
j_call: TRBJ2-5
clone_size: -
cdr3_aa: AISEGRAGEETQY

v_call: TRBV15
j_call: TRBJ1-5
clone_size: -
cdr3_aa: ATSRGRQEIGQPQH

v_call: TRBV10-2
j_call: TRBJ2-2
clone_size: -
cdr3_aa: ASSNSGSGGELF

v_call: TRBV6-5
j_call: TRBJ2-7
clone_size: -
cdr3_aa: ASKLPSVDEQY

v_call: TRBV7-9
j_call: TRBJ2-7
clone_size: -
cdr3_aa: ASSLGLAGDYYEQY

v_call: TRBV27
j_call: TRBJ2-7
clone_size: -
cdr3_aa: ASSWGLAGNYEQY

v_call: TRBV5-1
j_call: TRBJ2-7
clone_size: -
cdr3_aa: ASSWSQGSGEQY

v_call: TRBV7-2
j_call: TRBJ2-1
clone_size: -
cdr3_aa: ASQLAGGRNEQF

v_call: TRBV7-9
j_call: TRBJ2-7
clone_size: -
cdr3_aa: ASSFPGQGAGEQY

v_call: TRBV28
j_call: TRBJ2-3
clone_size: -
cdr3_aa: ASLPPRGLAGTSTDTQY

v_call: TRBV7-9
j_call: TRBJ1-4
clone_size: -
cdr3_aa: ASSLAGVNEKLF

v_call: TRBV19
j_call: TRBJ2-7
clone_size: -
cdr3_aa: ASSIASSVAYEQY

v_call: TRBV15
j_call: TRBJ2-7
clone_size: few
cdr3_aa: ATSRDREVY

v_call: TRBV7-2
j_call: TRBJ2-1
clone_size: -
cdr3_aa: ASSPALLESPHEQF

v_call: TRBV27
j_call: TRBJ1-1
clone_size: -
cdr3_aa: ASSEQVNTEAF

v_call: TRBV19
j_call: TRBJ2-1
clone_size: -
cdr3_aa: ASSLRTSGVYNEQF

v_call: TRBV19
j_call: TRBJ2-1
clone_size: once
cdr3_aa: ASSARDSRNEQF